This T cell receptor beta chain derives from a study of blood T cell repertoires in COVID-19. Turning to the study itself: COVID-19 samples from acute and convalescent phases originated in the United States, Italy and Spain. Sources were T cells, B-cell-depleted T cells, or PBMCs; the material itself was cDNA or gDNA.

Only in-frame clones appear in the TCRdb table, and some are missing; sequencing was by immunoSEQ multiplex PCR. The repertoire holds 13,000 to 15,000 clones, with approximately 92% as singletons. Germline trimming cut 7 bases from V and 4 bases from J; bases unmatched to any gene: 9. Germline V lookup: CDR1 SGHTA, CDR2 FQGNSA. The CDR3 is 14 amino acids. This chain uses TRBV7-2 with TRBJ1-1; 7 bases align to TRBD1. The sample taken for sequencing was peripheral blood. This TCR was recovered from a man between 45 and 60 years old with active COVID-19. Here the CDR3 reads CASIPQGVRTEAFF. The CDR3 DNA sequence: TGTGCCAGCATCCCTCAGGGGGTCCGCACTGAAGCTTTCTTT.